This T cell receptor beta chain was obtained from a study of cytomegalovirus exposure and HLA in healthy donors. The germline CDR1 and CDR2 sequences are LNHDA and SQIVND (reference sequence). V dropped 3 bases and J dropped 5; count of bases not matched to a gene: 3. The CDR3 extends over 13 amino acids. PCR primers comprised 60 Vbeta and 13 Jbeta primers. Assay: immunoSEQ multiplex PCR; the TCRdb copy retains only in-frame clones and omits some. In the table there are roughly 200,000 clones, around 83% of which are singletons. Sequencing was performed on PBMCs. The rearrangement uses TRBV19 and TRBJ1-2; 7 positions agree with TRBD1. The sequence was collected from a man in his forties or fifties in good health and CMV-seropositive. CDR3 in DNA: TGTGCCAGTAGTATTTCACAGGGGTATGGCTACACCTTC. Its translation: CASSISQGYGYTF.